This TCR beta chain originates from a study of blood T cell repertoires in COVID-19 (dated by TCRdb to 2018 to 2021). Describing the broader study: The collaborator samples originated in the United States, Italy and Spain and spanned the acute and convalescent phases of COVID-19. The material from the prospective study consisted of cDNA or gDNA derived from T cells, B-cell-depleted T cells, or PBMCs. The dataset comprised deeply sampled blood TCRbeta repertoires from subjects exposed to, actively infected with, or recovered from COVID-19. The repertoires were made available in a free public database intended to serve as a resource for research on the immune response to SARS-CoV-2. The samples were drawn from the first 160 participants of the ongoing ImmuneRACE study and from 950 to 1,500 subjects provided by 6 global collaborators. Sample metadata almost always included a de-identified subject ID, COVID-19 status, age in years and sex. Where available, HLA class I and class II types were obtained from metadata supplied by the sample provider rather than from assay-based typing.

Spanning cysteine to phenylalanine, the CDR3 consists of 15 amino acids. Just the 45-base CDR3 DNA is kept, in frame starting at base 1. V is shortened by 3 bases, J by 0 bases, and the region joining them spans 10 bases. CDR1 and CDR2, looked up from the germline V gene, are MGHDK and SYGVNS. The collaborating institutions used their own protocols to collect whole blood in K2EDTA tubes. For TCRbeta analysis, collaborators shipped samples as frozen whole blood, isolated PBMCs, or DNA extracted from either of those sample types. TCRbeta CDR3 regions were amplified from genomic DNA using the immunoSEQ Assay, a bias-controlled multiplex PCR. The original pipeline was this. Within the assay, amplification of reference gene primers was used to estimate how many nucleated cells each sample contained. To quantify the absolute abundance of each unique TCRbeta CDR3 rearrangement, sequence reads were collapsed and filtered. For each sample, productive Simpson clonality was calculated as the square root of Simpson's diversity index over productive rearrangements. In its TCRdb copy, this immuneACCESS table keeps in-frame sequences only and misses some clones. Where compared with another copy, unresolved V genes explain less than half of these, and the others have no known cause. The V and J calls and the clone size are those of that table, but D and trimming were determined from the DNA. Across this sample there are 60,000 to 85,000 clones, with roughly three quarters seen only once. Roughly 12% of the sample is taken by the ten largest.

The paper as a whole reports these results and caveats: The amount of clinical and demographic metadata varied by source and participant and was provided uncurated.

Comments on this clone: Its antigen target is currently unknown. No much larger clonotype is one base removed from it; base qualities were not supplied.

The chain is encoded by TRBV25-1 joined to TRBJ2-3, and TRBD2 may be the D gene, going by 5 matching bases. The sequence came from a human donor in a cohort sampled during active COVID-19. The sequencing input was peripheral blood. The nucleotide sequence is TGTGCCAGCAGTGAGCGGCGGGCCAGCACAGATACGCAGTATTTT. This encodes CASSERRASTDTQYF.